This T cell receptor beta chain was sequenced during a study of T cell repertoires in cytomegalovirus infection. Study context: The public TCR beta signatures pointed to both CMV infection and matching HLA type.

TCRdb reprocessed the reads with MiXCR, giving one entry per CDR3 protein. The repertoire holds under 850,000 distinct CDR3 sequences, with around 35% as singletons. This clonotype was seen a handful of times. Its target is not known. Germline CDR1 SGDLS, CDR2 YYNGEE. The CDR3 length is 12 residues. Here the sequenced sample was cultured PBMCs, taken from culture after CMV antigen stimulation. The chain employs TRBV9 and TRBJ1-2; D not resolved. The clonotype comes from a human donor in good health (CMV status not recorded). Some clones in this sample may be carry-over from other donors' samples. CDR3 sequence (DNA): TGTGCGTCTGGGCGTTCTAACTATGGCTACACCTTC. Translation gives CASGRSNYGYTF.